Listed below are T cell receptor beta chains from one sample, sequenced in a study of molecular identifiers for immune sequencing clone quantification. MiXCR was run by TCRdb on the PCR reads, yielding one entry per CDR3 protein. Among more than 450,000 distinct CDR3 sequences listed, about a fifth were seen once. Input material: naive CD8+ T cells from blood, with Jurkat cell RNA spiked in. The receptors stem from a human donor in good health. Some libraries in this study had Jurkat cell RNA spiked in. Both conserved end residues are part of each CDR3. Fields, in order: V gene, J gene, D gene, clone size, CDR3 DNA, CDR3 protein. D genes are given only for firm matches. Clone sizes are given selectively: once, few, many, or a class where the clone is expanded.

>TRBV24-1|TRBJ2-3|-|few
TGTGCCACCAGTGTCAGTAGCACAGATACGCAGTATTTT
CATSVSSTDTQYF
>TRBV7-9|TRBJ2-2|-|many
TGTGCCAGCAGAATTAGCGGCCAGGGAGCCCCCGGGGAGCTGTTTTTT
CASRISGQGAPGELFF
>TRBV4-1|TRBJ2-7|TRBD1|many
TGCGCCAGCAGCCAAGAGGGGACAGGGACGTTCTACGAGCAGTACTTC
CASSQEGTGTFYEQYF
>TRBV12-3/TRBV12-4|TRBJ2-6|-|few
TGTGCCAGCAGTCTCTACATGCCGGGACCTGGGGGTTCTGGGGCCAACGTCCTGACTTTC
CASSLYMPGPGGSGANVLTF
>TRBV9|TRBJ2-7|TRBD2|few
TGTGCCAGCAGTGCCGGACTAGCGGGAGGGCCGGGGGAGCAGTACTTC
CASSAGLAGGPGEQYF
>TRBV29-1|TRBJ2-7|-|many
TGCAGCGTTAAGGGACCGGGCTACGAGCAGTACTTC
CSVKGPGYEQYF
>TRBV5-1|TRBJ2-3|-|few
TGCGCCAGCAGCTCGGGAGGACAGCAAATGGATACGCAGTATTTT
CASSSGGQQMDTQYF
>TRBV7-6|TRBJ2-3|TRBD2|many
TGTGCCAGCAGTTGGGTTGCGGGGGGCACAGATACGCAGTATTTT
CASSWVAGGTDTQYF
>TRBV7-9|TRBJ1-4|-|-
TGTGCCAGCAGCTCCCTATCGATGGGTACTAGTGAAAAACTGTTTTTT
CASSSLSMGTSEKLFF
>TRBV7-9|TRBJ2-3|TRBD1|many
TGTGCCAGCAGCTTCGACAGGGGCGAGCGTACAGATACGCAGTATTTT
CASSFDRGERTDTQYF
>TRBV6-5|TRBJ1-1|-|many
TGTGCCAGCAGTTATTCCACAGGGCTTTTCACTGAAGCTTTCTTT
CASSYSTGLFTEAFF
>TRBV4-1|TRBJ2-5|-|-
TGCGCCAGCAGCCAAGCCGGACTACCGATGTTGGAGACCCAGTACTTC
CASSQAGLPMLETQYF
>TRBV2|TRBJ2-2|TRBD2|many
TGTGCCAGCAGTGAAGCGCAAAAAGCGGGAGCAACCGGGGAGCTGTTTTTT
CASSEAQKAGATGELFF
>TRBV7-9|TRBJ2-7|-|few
TGTGCCAGCAGCATCGGGACAAGGCCCTACGAGCAGTACTTC
CASSIGTRPYEQYF
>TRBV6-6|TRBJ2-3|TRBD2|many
TGTGCCAGCAGTTACCCCTTTCTAGCGGGGGATGCAGATACGCAGTATTTT
CASSYPFLAGDADTQYF
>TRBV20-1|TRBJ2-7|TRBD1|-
TGCAGTGCTGACTCAGGGGGCTACGAGCAGTACTTC
CSADSGGYEQYF
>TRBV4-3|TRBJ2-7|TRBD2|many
TGCGCCAGCAGCCCGCTAGCGGGGGGGCTAGAGCAGTACTTC
CASSPLAGGLEQYF
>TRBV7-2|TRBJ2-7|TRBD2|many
TGTGCCAGCAGCTTAATGCTAGCGGGAGGTGATGAGCAGTACTTC
CASSLMLAGGDEQYF
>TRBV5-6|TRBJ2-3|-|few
TGTGCCAGCAGCTGGGGGACCACAGATACGCAGTATTTT
CASSWGTTDTQYF
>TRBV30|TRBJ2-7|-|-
TGTGCCTGGAGTAATTCACCTGTACTAGTGGGCTACGAGCAGTACTTC
CAWSNSPVLVGYEQYF
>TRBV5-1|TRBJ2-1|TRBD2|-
TGCGCCAGCAGCCCGGGACTAGCGGGTCTTCCCAGCTCCTACAATGAGCAGTTCTTC
CASSPGLAGLPSSYNEQFF
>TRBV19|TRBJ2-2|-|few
TGTGCCAGTAGTATAACAGGGTCGGGCACCGGGGAGCTGTTTTTT
CASSITGSGTGELFF
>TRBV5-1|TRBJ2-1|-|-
TGCGCCAGCAGCGGGGGACGGAAACCATACAATGAGCAGTTCTTC
CASSGGRKPYNEQFF
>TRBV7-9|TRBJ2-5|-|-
TGTGCCAGCAGCTTACCATCAGGGGCCTCAACCTCGCAAGAGACCCAGTACTTC
CASSLPSGASTSQETQYF
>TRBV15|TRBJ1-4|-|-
TGTGCCATCAGCAGTCCGTATGTGACCGAGGATAATGAAAAACTGTTTTTT
CAISSPYVTEDNEKLFF
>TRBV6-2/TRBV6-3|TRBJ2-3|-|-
TGTGCCAGCAGTTACTTTTGGACCGATGCCTCAGATACGCAGTATTTT
CASSYFWTDASDTQYF
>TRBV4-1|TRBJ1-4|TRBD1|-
TGCACCAGCAGCCTATACTCGGGACAGAATGAAAAACTGTTTTTT
CTSSLYSGQNEKLFF